The 13 T cell receptor beta chains below come from one sample, sequenced in a study of blood T cell repertoires in COVID-19. This table comes from immunoSEQ multiplex PCR, and its TCRdb copy is limited to in-frame clones, with some not included. The sample gives about 240,000 clones, roughly 87% of which show up once; 2.6% is in the top ten. Source material: PBMCs or T cells enriched from blood (not recorded which). Every receptor here comes from a young woman with acute COVID-19.

The rearrangement uses TRBV10-3 and TRBJ1-1; D is ambiguous. The CDR3 covers 14 residues. Germline CDR1 ENHRY, CDR2 SYGVKD. The V end lost 3 bases, the J end lost 0 bases, and 8 bases lay between the germline ends. The CDR3, as DNA: TGTGCCATCAGTGAAACAGATATGAACACTGAAGCTTTCTTT. The encoded protein is CAISETDMNTEAFF.

V gene TRBV5-5 combines with J gene TRBJ2-1, with no clear D. V lost 4 bases and J lost 8, with 7 bases in between. This CDR3 has 11 residues. Germline values: CDR1 SGHKS, CDR2 YYEKEE (reference sequence). The CDR3 DNA follows: TGTGCCAGCAGCCCGAACTATGAGCAGTTCTTC. It yields the protein CASSPNYEQFF. The full variable domain, completed using reference TRBV5-5 and TRBJ2-1, is DAGVTQSPTHLIKTRGQQVTLRCSPISGHKSVSWYQQVLGQGPQFIFQYYEKEERGRGNFPDRFSARQFPNYSSELNVNALLLGDSALYLCASSPNYEQFFGPGTRLTVL.

The chain uses TRBV16 and TRBJ1-5, with D hard to call. The CDR3 covers 13 residues. Trimming left V 1 base short and J 6 bases short, with 7 bases between. Looked up from germline, CDR1 is KGHSY and CDR2 is FQNENV. As DNA, the CDR3 is TGTGCCAGCAGCCAATTAAGGAGTCAGCCCCAGCATTTT. Translation gives CASSQLRSQPQHF.

The gene calls are TRBV5-1 and TRBJ2-5; D is ambiguous. Looked up from germline, CDR1 is SGHRS and CDR2 is YFSETQ. V dropped 4 bases and J dropped 4 bases, with 14 bases sitting between them. CDR3 length equals 14 residues. CDR3 nucleotides: TGCGCCAGCAGCGGAGCCCTGGGTAGAGAGACCCAGTACTTC. Protein: CASSGALGRETQYF.

The chain has TRBV27 and TRBJ2-3, with D tentatively TRBD1 (6 bases). CDR1 MNHEY and CDR2 SMNVEV come from the germline V gene (reference sequence). V lost 3 bases, J lost 2 bases, and 9 bases lay in between. The CDR3 loop spans 14 amino acids. The CDR3 is CASSFRTDTDTQYF. The DNA for the CDR3 is TGTGCCAGCAGTTTTCGGACAGACACAGATACGCAGTATTTT.

The chain's CDR3 is CASSRGFENEKLFF. DNA of the CDR3: TGTGCCAGCAGCCGAGGGTTCGAGAATGAAAAACTGTTTTTT. V gene TRBV7-9 combines with J gene TRBJ1-4; no reliable D call. The CDR3 sequence is 14 residues long. Looked up from germline, CDR1 is SEHNR and CDR2 is FQNEAQ (reference sequence). Trimming shortened V by 5 bases and J by 5 bases, and 12 bases separated the two germline ends.

The V call is TRBV4-1, the J call TRBJ1-4; TRBD1 matches 10 bases. J gave up 8 bases and V 1 base, and 7 bases lay outside the gene matches. The germline V gene has CDR1 MGHRA and CDR2 YSYEKL. CDR3 length equals 16 residues. The CDR3 loop reads CASSQGGGQGEEKLFF. CDR3 nucleotides: TGCGCCAGCAGCCAAGGGGGTGGACAGGGGGAAGAAAAACTGTTTTTT.

The chain has TRBV7-2 and TRBJ2-1; 9 bases map to TRBD2. The germline CDR1 and CDR2 sequences are SGHTA and FQGNSA. The CDR3 sequence is 14 residues long. The V and J ends lost 4 bases and 9 bases, in that order; junction bases with no gene match: 7. The DNA for the CDR3 is TGTGCCAGCAGCTCGGGGACTAGCCGGGTTGAGCAGTTCTTC. It translates to CASSSGTSRVEQFF.

The V and J genes are TRBV5-1 and TRBJ2-7, with D hard to call. With 2 bases removed from V and 5 bases from J, the gap between germline ends came to 11 bases. CDR1 and CDR2 (germline): SGHRS, YFSETQ. CDR3 length equals 13 residues. The DNA of the CDR3 is TGCGCCAGCAGCTTACTAACATCAGACGAGCAGTACTTC. Its protein product is CASSLLTSDEQYF. The full variable domain, completed using reference TRBV5-1 and TRBJ2-7, is KAGVTQTPRYLIKTRGQQVTLSCSPISGHRSVSWYQQTPGQGLQFLFEYFSETQRNKGNFPGRFSGRQFSNSRSEMNVSTLELGDSALYLCASSLLTSDEQYFGPGTRLTVT.

V and J are TRBV6-4 and TRBJ2-1; the D is unclear. The germline V gene encodes CDR1 MRHNA and CDR2 SNTAGT. This CDR3 contains 13 residues. Trimming left V 6 bases short and J 5 bases short, with 11 bases between. Here the CDR3 reads CASSRHVDNEQFF. CDR3 nucleotide sequence: TGTGCCAGCAGCCGACATGTGGACAATGAGCAGTTCTTC.

This chain connects TRBV13 to TRBJ2-3; TRBD1 matches 7 bases. CDR3 size: 16 residues. The ends lost 5 bases at V and 1 base at J; junction bases unmatched: 9. Germline CDR1 reads PRHDT; CDR2 reads FYEKMQ (reference sequence). The CDR3 sequence: CASSTDRARGTDTQYF. In DNA, the CDR3 is TGTGCCAGCAGCACCGACAGGGCTCGGGGCACAGATACGCAGTATTTT.

This chain connects TRBV19 to TRBJ2-7; D not resolved. The CDR3 has 14 amino acids. Trimming took off 1 base at V and 1 base at J, with 8 bases between the two ends. Germline loops: CDR1 LNHDA, CDR2 SQIVND (reference sequence). As DNA, the CDR3 is TGTGCCAGTAGTATAGCGACTGGGTCCTACGAGCAGTACTTC. Translation gives CASSIATGSYEQYF. Based on the CDR3 plus reference TRBV19 and TRBJ2-7, the full variable domain is DGGITQSPKYLFRKEGQNVTLSCEQNLNHDAMYWYRQDPGQGLRLIYYSQIVNDFQKGDIAEGYSVSREKKESFPLTVTSAQKNPTAFYLCASSIATGSYEQYFGPGTRLTVT.

The chain couples TRBV4-3 to TRBJ1-2; D may be TRBD1 (5 bases). V was cut by 0 bases and J by 2 bases, with 16 bases left in between. The germline gives CDR1 LGHNA, CDR2 YSLEER. The CDR3 length is 17 residues. This CDR3 is CASSQDWGGDLNYGYTF. The CDR3 coding sequence is TGCGCCAGCAGCCAAGATTGGGGCGGAGACCTCAACTATGGCTACACCTTC.